Presented here are 3 T cell receptor beta chains from one specimen sequenced in a study of blood T cell repertoires in COVID-19. The repertoire was sequenced with immunoSEQ multiplex PCR; TCRdb's copy has only in-frame clones and lacks some. This sample carries about 130,000 clones, over 80% of them seen once, and the ten largest clones take roughly 12%. The source material was peripheral blood. The receptors originated from a man aged 55 to 70 with acute or convalescent COVID-19.

This sequence joins TRBV4-1 and TRBJ1-1; TRBD1 aligns across 7 bases. CDR1 is MGHRA and CDR2 is YSYEKL in the germline V gene. The V segment lost 1 base and the J segment 4 bases; nucleotides outside the gene matches: 6. The CDR3 totals 15 residues. CDR3 sequence reads: CASSQARGVVTEAFF. The CDR3 coding sequence is TGCGCCAGCAGCCAAGCCAGGGGGGTGGTCACTGAAGCTTTCTTT.

The chain recombines TRBV21-1 with TRBJ2-3; TRBD2, the table's D call, was not compared with the DNA. TRBV21-1 is a pseudogene locus. This CDR3 is built from 21 residues. The CDR3 region has the DNA TGTGCCAGCAGGGGCAGTCCCGGGACTAGCGGGAAGTCCTCTAGCACAGATACGCAGTATTTT. Protein sequence: CASRGSPGTSGKSSSTDTQYF.

The chain links TRBV7-2 to TRBJ1-3, with 10 nucleotides matching TRBD1. This CDR3 spans 15 amino acids. V lost 6 bases to trimming and J lost 2 bases; unmatched junction nucleotides: 4. In germline, CDR1 is SGHTA, CDR2 FQGNSA. CDR3 in amino acids: CASRPDRGPGNTIYF. In DNA, the CDR3 is TGTGCCAGCAGACCAGACAGGGGGCCTGGAAACACCATATATTTT.